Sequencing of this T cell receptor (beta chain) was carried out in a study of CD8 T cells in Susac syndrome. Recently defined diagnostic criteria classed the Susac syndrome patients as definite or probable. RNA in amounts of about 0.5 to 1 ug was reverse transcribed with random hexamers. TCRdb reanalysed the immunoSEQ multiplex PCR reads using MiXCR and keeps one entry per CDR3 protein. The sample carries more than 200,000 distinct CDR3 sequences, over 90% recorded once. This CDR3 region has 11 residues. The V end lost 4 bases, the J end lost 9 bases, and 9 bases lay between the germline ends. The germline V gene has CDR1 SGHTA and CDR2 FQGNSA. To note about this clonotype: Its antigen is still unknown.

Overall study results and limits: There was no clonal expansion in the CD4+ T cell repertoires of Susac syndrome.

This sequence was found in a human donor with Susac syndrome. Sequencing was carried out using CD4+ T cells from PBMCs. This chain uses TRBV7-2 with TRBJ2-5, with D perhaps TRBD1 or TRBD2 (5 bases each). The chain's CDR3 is CASSSTAAQYF. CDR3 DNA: TGTGCCAGCAGCTCGACAGCGGCCCAGTACTTC.